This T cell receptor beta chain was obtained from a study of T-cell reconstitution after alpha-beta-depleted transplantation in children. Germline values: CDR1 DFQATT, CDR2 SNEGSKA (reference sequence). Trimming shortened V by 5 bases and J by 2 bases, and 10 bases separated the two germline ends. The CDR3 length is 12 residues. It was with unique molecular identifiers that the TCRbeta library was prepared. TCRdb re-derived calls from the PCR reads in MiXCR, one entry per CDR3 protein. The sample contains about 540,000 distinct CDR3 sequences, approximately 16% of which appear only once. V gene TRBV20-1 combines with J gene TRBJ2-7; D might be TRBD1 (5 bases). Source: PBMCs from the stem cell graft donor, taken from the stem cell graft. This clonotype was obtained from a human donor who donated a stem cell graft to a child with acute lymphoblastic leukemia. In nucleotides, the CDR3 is TGCAGTGCTGACAGAAAAACCTACGAGCAGTACTTC. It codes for CSADRKTYEQYF.